The clone carrying this TCR beta chain was counted many times. The antigen remains unidentified. TCRdb redid the calling of the 5' RACE reads with MiXCR, one entry per CDR3 protein. The sample shows fewer than 15,000 distinct CDR3 sequences, over 3% of them seen only once. The data originate from a study of spatial heterogeneity in lung cancer. About the research overall: There was a strong correlation between the counts of TCR transcripts measured in tumor regions and a T cell transcriptional module score that was calculated from matched bulk RNA-seq. The study, taken as a whole, reports: The study found that expanded intratumoral alpha and beta TCR counts tracked tumor mutation counts.

Described time point: sample taken at primary tumor resection. The cohort: about 79 early-stage, untreated non-small cell lung cancer patients. No cell sorting; template was whole RNA from tumor, lung tissue or PBMC. The specimen was lung tumor tissue, collected at surgery. This clonotype originated in a male donor with early-stage non-small cell lung cancer.

DNA for the CDR3: TGTGCAAGTCGCTTAAAGAGCAATCAGCCCCAGCATTTT. Encoded protein: CASRLKSNQPQHF. The chain combines TRBV12-2 with TRBJ1-5. TRBV12-2 is shown as a pseudogene. There are 13 residues in the CDR3.